The 10 T cell receptor beta chains given below trace back to one sample, sequenced in a study of T cell repertoires in cytomegalovirus infection. TCRdb analysed the reads with MiXCR anew, one entry per CDR3 protein. The table records approximately 630,000 distinct CDR3 sequences, 20% to 25% of them present only once. The sample was CD8+ T cells from PBMCs. The receptors were gathered from a human donor in good health (CMV status not recorded). Some clones in this sample may be carry-over from other donors' samples.

This clonotype was observed many times. The chain carries TRBV7-2 and TRBJ2-7; 9 bases are shared with TRBD2. This CDR3 spans 13 amino acids. V was clipped by 6 bases and J by 2 bases; unmatched bases: 2. Germline CDR1 reads SGHTA; CDR2 reads FQGNSA. CDR3 coding DNA: TGTGCCAGCAGTATAGCGGGGGCCTACGAGCAGTACGTC. It translates to CASSIAGAYEQYV.

There are many counts of this clonotype. The rearrangement links TRBV7-3 to TRBJ1-1; D possibly corresponds to TRBD1 (6 bases). This CDR3 is built from 13 residues. V lost 8 bases and J 5 bases, leaving 15 bases between the germline ends. From germline, CDR1 is SGHTA and CDR2 FQGTGA. The CDR3 region is CASASGAGTEAFF. The CDR3 DNA reads TGTGCCAGCGCGTCGGGGGCAGGAACTGAAGCTTTCTTT.

The V and J genes are TRBV7-9 and TRBJ1-5; D possibly corresponds to TRBD1 (5 bases). Deletions cut 6 bases from V and 4 bases from J, with 25 bases between. The CDR3 contains 18 residues. CDR1 and CDR2 from the germline V gene are SEHNR and FQNEAQ (reference sequence). CDR3 in DNA: TGTGCCAGCAGACCTAGGGACGAAGCGATTATCCAGAATCAGCCCCAGCATTTT. It yields the protein CASRPRDEAIIQNQPQHF.

Many counts were recorded for this clonotype. This chain links TRBV4-3 with TRBJ1-5; D ambiguous. Germline V gene lookup returns CDR1 LGHNA and CDR2 YSLEER. This CDR3 is built from 13 residues. Trimming shortened V by 0 bases and J by 6 bases, and 6 bases separated the two germline ends. The CDR3 here is CASSQERVQPQHF. CDR3 coding DNA: TGCGCCAGCAGCCAAGAGAGGGTTCAGCCCCAGCATTTT.

This clonotype was observed a single time. The gene calls are TRBV5-1 and TRBJ2-1; D gene ambiguous. Germline V gives CDR1 SGHRS, CDR2 YFSETQ. This CDR3 is built from 12 residues. Trimming took 3 bases from V and 9 from J, leaving 10 bases between them. CDR3 DNA sequence: TGCGCCAGCAGCTCATCTCGGAGTGAGCAGTTCTTC. Translating gives CASSSSRSEQFF.

This clonotype was recorded at least ten times. The gene calls are TRBV7-6 and TRBJ2-1; 12 bases match TRBD1. The germline V gene encodes CDR1 SGHVS and CDR2 FNYEAQ. After removal of 5 bases from V and 5 bases from J, the junction contained 10 bases not matched to a gene. This CDR3 spans 17 amino acids. The CDR3 is CASSLGTGGAPHNEQFF. The CDR3 nucleotides read TGTGCCAGCAGCCTCGGGACAGGGGGCGCGCCCCACAATGAGCAGTTCTTC.

The rearrangement links TRBV29-1 to TRBJ1-5; 7 bases are a match to TRBD1. The CDR3 extends over 12 amino acids. The V gene's germline CDR1 is SQVTM and CDR2 ANQGSEA. V gave up 4 bases and J gave up 5 bases; unmatched junction bases: 2. In nucleotides, the CDR3 is TGCAGCGTTGGGGACAGCGATCAGCCCCAGCATTTT. This translates into CSVGDSDQPQHF.

The rearrangement links TRBV20-1 to TRBJ2-2; perhaps TRBD1 as D (6 bases). This CDR3 has 16 residues. Germline V lookup: CDR1 DFQATT, CDR2 SNEGSKA (reference sequence). Trimming shortened V by 0 bases and J by 4 bases, and 15 bases separated the two germline ends. The CDR3 DNA follows: TGCAGTGCTAGAGAATGGGGACATGGGCTCACCGGGGAGCTGTTTTTT. The encoded protein is CSAREWGHGLTGELFF.

This clonotype has at least ten counts. The CDR3 DNA reads TGTGCCAGCAGCTTGGACGTAGTAAATACGCAGTATTTT. It translates to CASSLDVVNTQYF. The chain is built from TRBV7-2 and TRBJ2-3; no definite D call. The germline CDR1 and CDR2 sequences are SGHTA and FQGNSA. Trimming shortened V by 3 bases and J by 7 bases, and 11 bases separated the two germline ends. This CDR3 spans 13 amino acids.

The chain couples TRBV14 to TRBJ2-5, with 13 bases lining up with TRBD2. CDR1 and CDR2 (germline): SGHDN, FVKESK. The CDR3 covers 17 residues. The V segment lost 1 base and the J segment 2 bases; nucleotides outside the gene matches: 4. The CDR3 DNA sequence: TGTGCCAGCAGCCAAGCCTGGGGACTAGCGGGACAAGAGACCCAGTACTTC. Translated: CASSQAWGLAGQETQYF.